This TCR beta chain was sequenced during a study of cytomegalovirus exposure and HLA in healthy donors. On the study more broadly: A later analysis reported the same platform for the 90 to 150 validation repertoires and the approximately 640 first-cohort repertoires.

To note about this clone: Its target is unknown.

The donors were in the approximately 130-subject validation cohort, distinct from the roughly 600-subject first cohort. Trimming removed 2 bases from V and 0 bases from J, with 10 bases in between. CDR1 and CDR2 from the germline V gene are KGHSH and LQKENI. This CDR3 is built from 16 residues. Data came from immunoSEQ multiplex PCR; TCRdb stores just in-frame clones and leaves some out. There are 150,000 to 200,000 clones in the sample; about nine tenths occur only once, and 2.7% lies in the top ten. Study outcomes and limitations: In vitro data verified three CMV-associated chains as specific for CMV antigens. That first-cohort TCR clusters tended to co-occur in the 90 to 150 validation repertoires was found in a later analysis.

The rearrangement uses TRBV18 and TRBJ2-2; D is undetermined. The source material was PBMCs. This clonotype originated in a man between 18 and 35 years old in good health and CMV-seropositive. The CDR3 spells CASSPERGANTGELFF. CDR3 DNA: TGTGCCAGCTCACCAGAGAGAGGAGCGAACACCGGGGAGCTGTTTTTT.